The clone carrying this T cell receptor beta chain came up a few times. With 6 bases removed from V and 2 bases from J, the gap between germline ends came to 13 bases. The CDR3 loop spans 14 amino acids. These data come from a study of blood T cells in healthy people across ages. Alongside a J-beta primer mix, a sample-barcoded 5' primer served in a second PCR lasting about 6 to 12 cycles. TCRdb reanalysed the 5' RACE reads using MiXCR and keeps one entry per CDR3 protein. The sample lists 750,000 to 950,000 distinct CDR3 sequences, about a quarter occurring once. This sample also belongs to another study, concerning T cells of mothers and their children.

Sequenced input: blood. This clonotype was obtained from a boy between 10 and 17 years old in good health. V gene TRBV12-3 or TRBV12-4 combines with J gene TRBJ2-5; D remains unclear. The CDR3 DNA reads as TGTGCCAGCAGCCCCCTTCGCAAGCAAGAGACCCAGTACTTC. Translating it yields CASSPLRKQETQYF.